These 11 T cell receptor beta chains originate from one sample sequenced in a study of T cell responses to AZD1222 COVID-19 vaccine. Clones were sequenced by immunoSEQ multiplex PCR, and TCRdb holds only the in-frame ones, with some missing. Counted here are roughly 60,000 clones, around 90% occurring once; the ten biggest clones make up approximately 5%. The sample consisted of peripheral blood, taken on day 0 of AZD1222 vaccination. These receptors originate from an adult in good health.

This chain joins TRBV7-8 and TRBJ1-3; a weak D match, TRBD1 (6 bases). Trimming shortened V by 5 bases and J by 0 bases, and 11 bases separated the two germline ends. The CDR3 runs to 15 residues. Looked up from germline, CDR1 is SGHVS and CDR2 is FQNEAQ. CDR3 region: CASSPDRSSGNTIYF. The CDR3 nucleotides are TGTGCCAGCAGCCCAGACAGGAGCTCTGGAAACACCATATATTTT. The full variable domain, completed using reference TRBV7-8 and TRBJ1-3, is GAGVSQSPRYKVAKRGQDVALRCDPISGHVSLFWYQQALGQGPEFLTYFQNEAQLDKSGLPSDRFFAERPEGSVSTLKIQRTQQEDSAVYLCASSPDRSSGNTIYFGEGSWLTVV.

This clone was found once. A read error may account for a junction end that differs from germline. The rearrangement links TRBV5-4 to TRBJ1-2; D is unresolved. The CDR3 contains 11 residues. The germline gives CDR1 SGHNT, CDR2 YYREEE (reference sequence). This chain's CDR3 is CASSLSGLFDF. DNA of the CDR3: TGTGCCAGCAGCTTGTCGGGTCTTTTCGACTTC. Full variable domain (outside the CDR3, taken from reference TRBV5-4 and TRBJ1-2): ETGVTQSPTHLIKTRGQQVTLRCSSQSGHNTVSWYQQALGQGPQFIFQYYREEENGRGNFPPRFSGLQFPNYSSELNVNALELDDSALYLCASSLSGLFDFGSGTRLTVV.

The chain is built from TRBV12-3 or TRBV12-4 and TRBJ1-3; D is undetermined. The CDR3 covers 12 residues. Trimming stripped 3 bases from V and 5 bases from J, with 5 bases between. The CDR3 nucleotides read TGTGCCAGCAGTTTTGGGCGAAACACCATATATTTT. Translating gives CASSFGRNTIYF.

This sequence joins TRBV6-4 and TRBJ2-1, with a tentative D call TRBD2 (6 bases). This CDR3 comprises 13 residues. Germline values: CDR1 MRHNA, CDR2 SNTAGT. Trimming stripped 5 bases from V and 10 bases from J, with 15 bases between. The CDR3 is CASSITGVGEQFF. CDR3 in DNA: TGTGCCAGCAGTATAACGGGGGTCGGGGAGCAGTTCTTC.

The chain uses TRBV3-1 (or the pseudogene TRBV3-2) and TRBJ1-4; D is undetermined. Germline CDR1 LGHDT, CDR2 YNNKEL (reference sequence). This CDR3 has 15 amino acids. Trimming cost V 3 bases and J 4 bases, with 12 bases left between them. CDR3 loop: CASSQGSAGNEKLFF. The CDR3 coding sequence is TGTGCCAGCAGCCAGGGGTCCGCGGGTAATGAAAAACTGTTTTTT.

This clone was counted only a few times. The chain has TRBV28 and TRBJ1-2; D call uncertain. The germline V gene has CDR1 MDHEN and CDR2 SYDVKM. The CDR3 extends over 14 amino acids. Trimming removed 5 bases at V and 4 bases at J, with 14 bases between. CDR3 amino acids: CASSTPSSGYGYTF. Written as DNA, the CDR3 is TGTGCCAGCAGTACGCCTTCGAGCGGCTATGGCTACACCTTC.

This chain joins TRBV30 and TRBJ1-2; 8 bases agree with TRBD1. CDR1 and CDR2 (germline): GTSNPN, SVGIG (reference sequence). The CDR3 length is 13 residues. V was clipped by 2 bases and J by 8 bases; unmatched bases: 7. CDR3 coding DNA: TGTGCCTGGAGTCCAGGGGGCTCAGGGGGCTACACCTTC. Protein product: CAWSPGGSGGYTF. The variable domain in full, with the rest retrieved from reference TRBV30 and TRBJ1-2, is SQTIHQWPATLVQPVGSPLSLECTVEGTSNPNLYWYRQAAGRGLQLLFYSVGIGQISSEVPQNLSASRPQDRQFILSSKKLLLSDSGFYLCAWSPGGSGGYTFGSGTRLTVV.

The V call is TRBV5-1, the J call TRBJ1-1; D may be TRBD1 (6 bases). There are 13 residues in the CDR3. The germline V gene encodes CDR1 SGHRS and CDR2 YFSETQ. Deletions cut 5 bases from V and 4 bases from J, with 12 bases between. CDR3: CASRDSQSTEAFF. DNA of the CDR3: TGCGCCAGCAGGGACAGTCAGAGCACTGAAGCTTTCTTT.

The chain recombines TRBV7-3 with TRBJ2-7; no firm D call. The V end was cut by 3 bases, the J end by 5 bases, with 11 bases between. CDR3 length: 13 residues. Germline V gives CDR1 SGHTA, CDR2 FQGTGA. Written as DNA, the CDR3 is TGTGCCAGCAGCTTCAAGGGCTCGGACGAGCAGTACTTC. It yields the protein CASSFKGSDEQYF.

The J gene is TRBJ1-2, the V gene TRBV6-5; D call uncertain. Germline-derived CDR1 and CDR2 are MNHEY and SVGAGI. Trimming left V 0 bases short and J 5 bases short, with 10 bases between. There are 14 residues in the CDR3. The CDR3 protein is CASSYSAQEYGYTF. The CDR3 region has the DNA TGTGCCAGCAGTTACTCGGCCCAGGAGTATGGCTACACCTTC.

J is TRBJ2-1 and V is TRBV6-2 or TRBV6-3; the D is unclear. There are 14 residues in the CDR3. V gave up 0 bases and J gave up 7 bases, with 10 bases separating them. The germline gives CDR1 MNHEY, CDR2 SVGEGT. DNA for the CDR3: TGTGCCAGCAGTTACTCGGCCGCTTGGAATGAGCAGTTCTTC. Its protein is CASSYSAAWNEQFF.